This entry lists 4 T cell receptor beta chains sequenced from one sample in a study of T cell changes during pregnancy in multiple sclerosis. Repertoires were generated with immunoSEQ multiplex PCR, while TCRdb's copy carries only in-frame clones and drops some. The sample gives around 40,000 clones, approximately 92% of which show up once; under 0.5% is in the top ten. The source was CD4+ T cells from peripheral blood mononuclear cells, collected in the second trimester of pregnancy. Receptors were obtained from a female donor in good health, enrolled as a control in a pregnancy study.

This rearrangement joins TRBV18 to TRBJ1-5; no clear D gene. This CDR3 is 13 amino acids long. Germline lookup yields CDR1 KGHSH and CDR2 LQKENI. Deletions cut 3 bases from V and 8 bases from J, with 11 bases between. The DNA for the CDR3 is TGTGCCAGCTCACCGGCCTTGGAGGAGCCCCAGCATTTT. This encodes CASSPALEEPQHF. The full variable domain, its missing parts supplied by reference TRBV18 and TRBJ1-5, is NAGVMQNPRHLVRRRGQEARLRCSPMKGHSHVYWYRQLPEEGLKFMVYLQKENIIDESGMPKERFSAEFPKEGPSILRIQQVVRGDSAAYFCASSPALEEPQHFGDGTRLSIL.

This chain links TRBV18 with TRBJ2-6, with TRBD1 as a possible D gene (6 bases). V dropped 6 bases and J dropped 0 bases, with 15 bases sitting between them. The CDR3 totals 17 residues. Germline CDR1 KGHSH, CDR2 LQKENI. The CDR3 reads CASSEAGASSGANVLTF. The DNA for the CDR3 is TGTGCCAGCTCGGAGGCAGGGGCAAGCTCTGGGGCCAACGTCCTGACTTTC.

V usage is TRBV27 and J usage is TRBJ2-7, with a weak D call TRBD2 (6 bases). Trimming took off 2 bases at V and 2 bases at J, with 10 bases between the two ends. CDR3 size: 14 residues. Germline V gene lookup returns CDR1 MNHEY and CDR2 SMNVEV (reference sequence). The CDR3, as DNA: TGTGCCAGCAGTTTAGACGGGAGCCCCTACGAGCAGTACTTC. Protein: CASSLDGSPYEQYF.

V is TRBV4-1 and J is TRBJ2-2; 13 bases align to TRBD2. Germline V CDR1 and CDR2: MGHRA, YSYEKL. The CDR3 extends over 15 amino acids. J lost 7 bases, V lost 1 base, and 0 bases had no gene match. This CDR3 is CASSQGLAGGGELFF. The CDR3 nucleotides are TGCGCCAGCAGCCAAGGACTAGCGGGAGGCGGGGAGCTGTTTTTT.